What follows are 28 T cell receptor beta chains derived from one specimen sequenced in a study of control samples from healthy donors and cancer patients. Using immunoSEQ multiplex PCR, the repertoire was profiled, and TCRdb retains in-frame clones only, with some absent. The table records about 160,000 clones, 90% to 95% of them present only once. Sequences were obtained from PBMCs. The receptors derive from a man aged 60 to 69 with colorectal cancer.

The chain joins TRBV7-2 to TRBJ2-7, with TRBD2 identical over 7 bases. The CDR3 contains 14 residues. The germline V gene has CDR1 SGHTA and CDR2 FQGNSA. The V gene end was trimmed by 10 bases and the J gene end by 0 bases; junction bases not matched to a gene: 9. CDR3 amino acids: CATKASGFSYEQYF. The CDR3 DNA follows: TGTGCCACCAAGGCTAGCGGATTCTCCTACGAGCAGTACTTC.

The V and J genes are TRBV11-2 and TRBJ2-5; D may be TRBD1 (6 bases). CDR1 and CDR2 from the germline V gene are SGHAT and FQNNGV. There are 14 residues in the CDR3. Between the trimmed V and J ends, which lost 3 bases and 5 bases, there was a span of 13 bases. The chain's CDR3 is CASSFYSQGETQYF. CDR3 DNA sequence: TGTGCCAGCAGCTTCTATTCGCAGGGGGAGACCCAGTACTTC.

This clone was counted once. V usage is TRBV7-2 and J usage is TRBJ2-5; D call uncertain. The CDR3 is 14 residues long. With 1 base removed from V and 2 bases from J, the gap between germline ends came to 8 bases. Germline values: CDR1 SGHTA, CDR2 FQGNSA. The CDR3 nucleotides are TGTGCCAGCAGCTTAGGAGCTGTACAAGAGACCCAGTACTTC. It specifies CASSLGAVQETQYF.

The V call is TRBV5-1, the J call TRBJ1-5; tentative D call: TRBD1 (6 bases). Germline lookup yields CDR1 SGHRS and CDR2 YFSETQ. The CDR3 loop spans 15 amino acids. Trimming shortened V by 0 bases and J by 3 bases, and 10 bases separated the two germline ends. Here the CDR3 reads CASSLGDTDNQPQHF. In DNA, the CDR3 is TGCGCCAGCAGCTTGGGGGACACAGACAATCAGCCCCAGCATTTT.

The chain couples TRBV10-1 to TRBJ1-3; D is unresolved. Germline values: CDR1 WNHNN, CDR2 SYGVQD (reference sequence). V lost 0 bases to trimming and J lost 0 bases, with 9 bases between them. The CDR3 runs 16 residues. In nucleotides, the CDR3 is TGCGCCAGCAGTGAGTCGTCTGGGATCTCTGGAAACACCATATATTTT. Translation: CASSESSGISGNTIYF.

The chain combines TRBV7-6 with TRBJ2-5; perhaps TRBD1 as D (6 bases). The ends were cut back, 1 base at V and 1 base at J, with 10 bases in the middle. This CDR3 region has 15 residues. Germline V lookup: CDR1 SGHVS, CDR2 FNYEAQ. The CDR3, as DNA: TGTGCCAGCAGCTTAGAGGTCAGGGGCCAAGAGACCCAGTACTTC. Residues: CASSLEVRGQETQYF.

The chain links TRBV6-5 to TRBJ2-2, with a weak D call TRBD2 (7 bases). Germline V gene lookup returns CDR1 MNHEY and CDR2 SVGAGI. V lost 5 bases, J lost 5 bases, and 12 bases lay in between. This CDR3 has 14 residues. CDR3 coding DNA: TGTGCCAGCAGTAGGGGGGGGCGGACCGGGGAGCTGTTTTTT. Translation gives CASSRGGRTGELFF.

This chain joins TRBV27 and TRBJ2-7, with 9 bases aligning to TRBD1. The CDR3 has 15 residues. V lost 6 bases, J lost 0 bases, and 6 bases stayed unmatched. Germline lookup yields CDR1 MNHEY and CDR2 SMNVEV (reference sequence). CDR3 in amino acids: CASSQQGASSYEQYF. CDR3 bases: TGTGCCAGCAGCCAACAGGGGGCAAGCTCCTACGAGCAGTACTTC.

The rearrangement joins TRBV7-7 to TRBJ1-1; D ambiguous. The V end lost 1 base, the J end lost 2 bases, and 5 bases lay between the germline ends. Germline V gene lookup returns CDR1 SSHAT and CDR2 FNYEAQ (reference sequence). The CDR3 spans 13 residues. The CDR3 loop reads CASSLGRNTEAFF. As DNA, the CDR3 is TGTGCCAGCAGCTTAGGCCGCAACACTGAAGCTTTCTTT.

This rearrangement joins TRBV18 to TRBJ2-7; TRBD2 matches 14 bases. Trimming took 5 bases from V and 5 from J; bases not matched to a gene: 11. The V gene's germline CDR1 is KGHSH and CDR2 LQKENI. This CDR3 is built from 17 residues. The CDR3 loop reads CASSLSMAGLAGDEQYF. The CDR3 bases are TGTGCCAGCTCATTAAGTATGGCGGGACTAGCGGGGGACGAGCAGTACTTC. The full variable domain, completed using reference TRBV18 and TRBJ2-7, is NAGVMQNPRHLVRRRGQEARLRCSPMKGHSHVYWYRQLPEEGLKFMVYLQKENIIDESGMPKERFSAEFPKEGPSILRIQQVVRGDSAAYFCASSLSMAGLAGDEQYFGPGTRLTVT.

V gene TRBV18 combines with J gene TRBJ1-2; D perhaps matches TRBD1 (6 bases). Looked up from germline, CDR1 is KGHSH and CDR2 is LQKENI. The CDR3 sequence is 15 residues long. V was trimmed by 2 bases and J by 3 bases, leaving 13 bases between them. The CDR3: CASSPGGGADYGYTF. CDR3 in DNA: TGTGCCAGCTCACCAGGGGGGGGCGCGGACTATGGCTACACCTTC.

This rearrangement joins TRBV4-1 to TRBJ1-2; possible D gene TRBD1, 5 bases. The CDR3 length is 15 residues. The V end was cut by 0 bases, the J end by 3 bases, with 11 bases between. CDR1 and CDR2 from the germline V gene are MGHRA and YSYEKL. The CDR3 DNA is TGCGCCAGCAGCCAAGATAAAGACAGTTACTATGGCTACACCTTC. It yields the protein CASSQDKDSYYGYTF.

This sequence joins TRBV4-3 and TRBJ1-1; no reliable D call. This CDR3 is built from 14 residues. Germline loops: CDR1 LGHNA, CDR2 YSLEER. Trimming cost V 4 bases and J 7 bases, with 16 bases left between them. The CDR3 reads CASSRSSDAVEAFF. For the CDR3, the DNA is TGCGCCAGCAGCCGCTCATCCGACGCAGTTGAAGCTTTCTTT.

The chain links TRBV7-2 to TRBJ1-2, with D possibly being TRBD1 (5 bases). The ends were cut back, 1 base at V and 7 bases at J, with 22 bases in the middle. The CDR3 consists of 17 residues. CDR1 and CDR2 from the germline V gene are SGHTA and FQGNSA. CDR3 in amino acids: CASSLVRGSPGRGGYTF. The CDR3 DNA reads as TGTGCCAGCAGCTTAGTTCGGGGGTCACCTGGTCGGGGTGGCTACACCTTC. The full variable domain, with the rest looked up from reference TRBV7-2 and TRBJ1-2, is GAGVSQSPSNKVTEKGKDVELRCDPISGHTALYWYRQSLGQGLEFLIYFQGNSAPDKSGLPSDRFSAERTGGSVSTLTIQRTQQEDSAVYLCASSLVRGSPGRGGYTFGSGTRLTVV.

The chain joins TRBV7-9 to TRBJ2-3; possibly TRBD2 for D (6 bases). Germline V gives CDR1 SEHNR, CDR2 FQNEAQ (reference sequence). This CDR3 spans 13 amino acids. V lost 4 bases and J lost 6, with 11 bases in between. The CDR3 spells CASSSDYGDTQYF. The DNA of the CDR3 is TGTGCCAGCAGCTCGGACTACGGGGATACGCAGTATTTT.

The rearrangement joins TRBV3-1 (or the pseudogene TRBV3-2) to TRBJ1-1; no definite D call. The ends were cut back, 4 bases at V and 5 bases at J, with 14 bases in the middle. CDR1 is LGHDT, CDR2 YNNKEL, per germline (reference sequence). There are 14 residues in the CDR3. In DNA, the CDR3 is TGTGCCAGCAGCCCCCTCGAGGCGAGGACTGAAGCTTTCTTT. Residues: CASSPLEARTEAFF.

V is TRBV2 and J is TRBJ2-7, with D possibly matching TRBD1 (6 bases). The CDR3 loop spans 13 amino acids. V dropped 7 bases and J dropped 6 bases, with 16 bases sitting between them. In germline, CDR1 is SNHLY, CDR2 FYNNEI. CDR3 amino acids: CASKDSASSEQYF. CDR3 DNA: TGTGCCAGCAAGGACAGCGCCTCGAGCGAGCAGTACTTC.

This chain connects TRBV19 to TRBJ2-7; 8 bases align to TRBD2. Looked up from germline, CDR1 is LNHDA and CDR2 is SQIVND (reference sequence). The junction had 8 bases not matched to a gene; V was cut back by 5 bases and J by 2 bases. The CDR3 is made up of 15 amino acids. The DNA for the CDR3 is TGTGCCAGTAGTCCCGGGGGGGACGGGGCCTACGAGCAGTACTTC. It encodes CASSPGGDGAYEQYF.

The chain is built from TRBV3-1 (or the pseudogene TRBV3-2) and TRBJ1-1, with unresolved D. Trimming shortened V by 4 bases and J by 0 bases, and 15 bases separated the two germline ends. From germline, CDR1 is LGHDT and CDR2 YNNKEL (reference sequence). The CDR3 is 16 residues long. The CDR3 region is CASSPSRRGMNTEAFF. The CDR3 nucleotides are TGTGCCAGCAGCCCCTCACGGAGAGGAATGAACACTGAAGCTTTCTTT.

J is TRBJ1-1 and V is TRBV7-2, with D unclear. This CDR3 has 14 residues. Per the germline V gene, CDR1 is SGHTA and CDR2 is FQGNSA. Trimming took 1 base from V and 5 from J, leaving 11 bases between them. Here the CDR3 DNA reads TGTGCCAGCAGCTTAGTGGGTTTGGGGACTGAAGCTTTCTTT. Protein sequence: CASSLVGLGTEAFF. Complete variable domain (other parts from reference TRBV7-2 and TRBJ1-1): GAGVSQSPSNKVTEKGKDVELRCDPISGHTALYWYRQSLGQGLEFLIYFQGNSAPDKSGLPSDRFSAERTGGSVSTLTIQRTQQEDSAVYLCASSLVGLGTEAFFGQGTRLTVV.

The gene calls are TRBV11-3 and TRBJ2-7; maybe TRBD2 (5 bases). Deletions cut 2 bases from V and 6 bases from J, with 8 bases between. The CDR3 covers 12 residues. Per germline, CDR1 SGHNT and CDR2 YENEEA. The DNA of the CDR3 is TGTGCCAGCAGCTTAACGGGGAGCGAGCAGTACTTC. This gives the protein CASSLTGSEQYF.

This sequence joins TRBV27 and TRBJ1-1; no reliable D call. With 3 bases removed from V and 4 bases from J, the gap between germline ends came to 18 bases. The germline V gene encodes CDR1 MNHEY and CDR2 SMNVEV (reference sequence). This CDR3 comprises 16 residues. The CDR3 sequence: CASSFSRSIPTTEAFF. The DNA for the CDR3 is TGTGCCAGCAGTTTCTCTAGGTCGATCCCCACCACTGAAGCTTTCTTT.

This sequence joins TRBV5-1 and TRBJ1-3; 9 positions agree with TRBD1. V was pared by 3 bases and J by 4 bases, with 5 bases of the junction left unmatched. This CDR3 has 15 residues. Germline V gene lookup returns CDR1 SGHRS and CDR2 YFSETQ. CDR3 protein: CASSYDRGSGNTIYF. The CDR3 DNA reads TGCGCCAGCAGCTATGACAGGGGGTCAGGAAACACCATATATTTT.

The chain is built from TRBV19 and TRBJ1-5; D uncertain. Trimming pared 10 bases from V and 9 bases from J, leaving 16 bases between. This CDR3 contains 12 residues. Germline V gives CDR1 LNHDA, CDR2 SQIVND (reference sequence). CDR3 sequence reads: CATGAAEGPQHF. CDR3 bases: TGTGCCACAGGCGCGGCAGAAGGGCCCCAGCATTTT.

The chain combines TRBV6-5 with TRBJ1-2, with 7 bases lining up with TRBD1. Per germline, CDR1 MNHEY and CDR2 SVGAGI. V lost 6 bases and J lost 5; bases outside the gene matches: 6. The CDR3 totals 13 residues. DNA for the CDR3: TGTGCCAGCAGGGACGGGACAGCATATGGCTACACCTTC. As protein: CASRDGTAYGYTF.

The CDR3 coding sequence is TGTGCCAGCTCATTGGGGGAGGACTATGGCTACACCTTC. Amino acids: CASSLGEDYGYTF. The rearrangement links TRBV18 to TRBJ1-2, with D possibly TRBD1 on 5 matching bases. The length of the CDR3 is 13 residues. Trimming cost V 5 bases and J 3 bases, with 10 bases left between them. The germline V gene has CDR1 KGHSH and CDR2 LQKENI.

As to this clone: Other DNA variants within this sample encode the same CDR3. The CDR3 coding sequence is TGCGCCAGCAGCCTGGCTGGGGGCAGCCTTAATGAAAAACTGTTTTTT. Protein product: CASSLAGGSLNEKLFF. The chain combines TRBV4-1 with TRBJ1-4, with a tentative D call TRBD1 (6 bases). Per the germline V gene, CDR1 is MGHRA and CDR2 is YSYEKL. This CDR3 contains 16 residues. Trimming removed 4 bases from V and 4 bases from J, with 16 bases in between.

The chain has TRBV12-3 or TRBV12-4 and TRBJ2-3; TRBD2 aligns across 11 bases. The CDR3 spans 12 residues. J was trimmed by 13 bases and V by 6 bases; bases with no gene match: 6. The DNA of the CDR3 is TGTGCCAGCAGACGACTAGCGGGGAAAAAGTATTTT. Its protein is CASRRLAGKKYF.